This T cell receptor beta chain was recovered during a study of identical twins. Germline trimming cut 0 bases from V and 2 bases from J; bases unmatched to any gene: 5. The CDR3 consists of 18 residues. Germline V lookup: CDR1 LGHNA, CDR2 YNFKEQ. TCRdb processed the 5' RACE reads anew with MiXCR; each CDR3 protein has one entry. Here the sample spans 400,000 to 500,000 distinct CDR3 sequences, around a sixth being singletons. Only a few counts were recorded for this clonotype. This sequence was found in a middle-aged man in good health. V gene TRBV4-2 combines with J gene TRBJ2-1, with 12 bases fitting TRBD2. Sequenced input: naive T cells sorted from blood. The CDR3 coding sequence is TGTGCCAGCAGCCAAGATCCAAGGACTAGCGGGACCTACAATGAGCAGTTCTTC. This codes for CASSQDPRTSGTYNEQFF.